The 29 T cell receptor beta chains listed next were all sequenced from one sample in a study of blood T cell repertoires in COVID-19. Assay: immunoSEQ multiplex PCR; the TCRdb copy retains only in-frame clones and omits some. The table shows 90,000 to 100,000 clones, with around 84% occurring only once. Specimen: peripheral blood. The receptors stem from a man aged 70-80 years with active or convalescent COVID-19.

The chain carries TRBV18 and TRBJ2-3, with D perhaps matching TRBD2 (6 bases). The length of the CDR3 is 15 residues. Trimming took 3 bases from V and 1 from J, leaving 11 bases between them. Germline lookup yields CDR1 KGHSH and CDR2 LQKENI. CDR3 DNA: TGTGCCAGCTCACCCATCGGGGGAGGCACAGATACGCAGTATTTT. Protein sequence: CASSPIGGGTDTQYF.

This clone has more than one count but fewer than ten. J is TRBJ1-2 and V is TRBV27; the match to TRBD1 covers 7 bases. The CDR3 is 16 amino acids. The germline gives CDR1 MNHEY, CDR2 SMNVEV (reference sequence). Trimming took 4 bases from V and 10 from J; bases not matched to a gene: 18. In DNA form, the CDR3 reads TGTGCCAGCAGTTCTTGGCAACTAAGACAGGGAGGACTCTACACCTTC. Protein: CASSSWQLRQGGLYTF.

The chain recombines TRBV9 with TRBJ1-2; D may be TRBD1 (6 bases). CDR1 is SGDLS, CDR2 YYNGEE, per germline. Trimming cost V 4 bases and J 4 bases, with 17 bases left between them. The CDR3 spans 15 residues. In DNA, the CDR3 is TGTGCCAGCAGCTCTCGGACAGAGGGTAGCTATGGCTACACCTTC. It codes for CASSSRTEGSYGYTF.

The chain carries TRBV5-8 and TRBJ1-1, with D uncertain. Germline CDR1 reads SGHTS; CDR2 reads YDEGEE. CDR3 length: 14 amino acids. With 0 bases removed from V and 8 bases from J, the gap between germline ends came to 14 bases. CDR3 protein: CASSLASDSLEAFF. CDR3 coding DNA: TGTGCCAGCAGCTTGGCCTCAGACTCCTTAGAAGCTTTCTTT.

The chain is built from TRBV3-1 (or the pseudogene TRBV3-2) and TRBJ2-7; D call uncertain. The CDR3 extends over 16 amino acids. The V gene lost 0 bases and the J gene lost 2 bases, with 14 bases spanning the gap. The germline V gene has CDR1 LGHDT and CDR2 YNNKEL (reference sequence). The CDR3 DNA reads as TGTGCCAGCAGCCAAGACCCTTTAACACCCGCCTACGAGCAGTACTTC. It is translated as CASSQDPLTPAYEQYF.

This clone came up once. This chain uses TRBV2 with TRBJ1-4; D uncertain. V shed 10 bases and J shed 1 base, with 13 bases lying between them. Germline V lookup: CDR1 SNHLY, CDR2 FYNNEI. The CDR3 runs to 14 residues. CDR3: CATTAAQTNEKLFF. CDR3 nucleotide sequence: TGTGCCACTACGGCGGCCCAAACTAATGAAAAACTGTTTTTT.

The gene calls are TRBV11-1 and TRBJ2-7, with 10 bases aligning to TRBD1. Germline assignment: CDR1 SGHAT and CDR2 FQDESV (reference sequence). This CDR3 region has 15 residues. With V trimmed by 5 bases and J by 6 bases, 10 bases remained unmatched. The CDR3 loop is CASSPRDRGLGEQYF. CDR3 nucleotide sequence: TGTGCCAGCAGCCCACGGGACAGGGGCTTAGGCGAGCAGTACTTC.

This rearrangement joins TRBV5-5 to TRBJ2-1; 7 bases are shared with TRBD1. Germline loops: CDR1 SGHKS, CDR2 YYEKEE (reference sequence). The CDR3 runs to 14 residues. J was trimmed by 3 bases and V by 5 bases; bases with no gene match: 5. The CDR3 DNA reads TGTGCCAGCAGACCGGGACAGATCTACAATGAGCAGTTCTTC. Amino acid sequence: CASRPGQIYNEQFF.

V is TRBV28 and J is TRBJ1-2; D is unclear. The CDR3 runs to 15 residues. The V end lost 5 bases, the J end lost 4 bases, and 17 bases lay between the germline ends. Germline-derived CDR1 and CDR2 are MDHEN and SYDVKM. Here the CDR3 DNA reads TGTGCCAGCAGTGGCGGTGGCGTTTGGAGCTATGGCTACACCTTC. This encodes CASSGGGVWSYGYTF.

This chain uses TRBV30 with TRBJ1-3; D is unresolved. Germline V CDR1 and CDR2: GTSNPN, SVGIG (reference sequence). Trimming took off 6 bases at V and 4 bases at J, with 16 bases between the two ends. There are 14 residues in the CDR3. This chain's CDR3 is CACRGPAGGNTIYF. The CDR3 DNA is TGTGCCTGCCGGGGTCCGGCTGGAGGAAACACCATATATTTT.

V is TRBV9 and J is TRBJ2-5; 10 nucleotides agree with TRBD2. Per the germline V gene, CDR1 is SGDLS and CDR2 is YYNGEE. V was pared by 3 bases and J by 5 bases, with 16 bases of the junction left unmatched. The length of the CDR3 is 18 residues. DNA of the CDR3: TGTGCCAGCAGCGCCACCAGGGAGCGGGGGGGGTTTATTGAGACCCAGTACTTC. This translates into CASSATRERGGFIETQYF.

The chain links TRBV3-1 (or the pseudogene TRBV3-2) to TRBJ1-2, with 7 bases fitting TRBD1. V trimming: 3 bases; J trimming: 5 bases; junction bases outside the gene matches: 6. Looked up from germline, CDR1 is LGHDT and CDR2 is YNNKEL (reference sequence). The CDR3 runs to 14 residues. The CDR3 loop reads CASSQQGVRYGYTF. The DNA of the CDR3 is TGTGCCAGCAGCCAGCAGGGGGTTCGATATGGCTACACCTTC.

This clone was observed once. The chain joins TRBV5-1 to TRBJ1-1; 7 nucleotides match TRBD1. CDR1 and CDR2 (germline): SGHRS, YFSETQ. V was pared by 2 bases and J by 4 bases, with 2 bases of the junction left unmatched. The CDR3 spans 13 residues. CDR3 protein: CASSFTGVTEAFF. CDR3 in DNA: TGCGCCAGCAGCTTTACAGGGGTCACTGAAGCTTTCTTT.

The chain links TRBV6-5 to TRBJ2-7; 7 bases fit TRBD1. The germline V gene encodes CDR1 MNHEY and CDR2 SVGAGI. J gave up 2 bases and V 5 bases, and 3 bases lay outside the gene matches. This CDR3 is 13 amino acids long. The CDR3 region is CASSRDSPYEQYF. The DNA of the CDR3 is TGTGCCAGCAGTCGGGACAGCCCCTACGAGCAGTACTTC.

V is TRBV6-5 and J is TRBJ2-5; 8 nucleotides agree with TRBD1. Germline trimming cut 6 bases from V and 3 bases from J; bases unmatched to any gene: 3. Germline assignment: CDR1 MNHEY and CDR2 SVGAGI. The CDR3 extends over 13 amino acids. The CDR3 here is CASRRTGKETQYF. In nucleotides, the CDR3 is TGTGCCAGCAGACGGACAGGGAAAGAGACCCAGTACTTC.

V and J are TRBV20-1 and TRBJ2-7; 9 bases line up with TRBD1. This CDR3 spans 14 amino acids. Germline V gives CDR1 DFQATT, CDR2 SNEGSKA (reference sequence). V shed 3 bases, J shed 2 bases, and the junction held 5 bases outside the gene matches. The CDR3 region is CSASSGQGTYEQYF. CDR3 nucleotide sequence: TGCAGTGCTAGTTCGGGACAGGGAACCTACGAGCAGTACTTC.

DNA of the CDR3: TGTGCCAGCAGAACGACAGGGGACTCATCCTATGGCTACACCTTC. Translation gives CASRTTGDSSYGYTF. V and J are TRBV28 and TRBJ1-2, with TRBD1 identical over 8 bases. The germline CDR1 and CDR2 sequences are MDHEN and SYDVKM. V was pared by 6 bases and J by 4 bases, with 10 bases of the junction left unmatched. This CDR3 comprises 15 residues.

V is TRBV5-1 and J is TRBJ1-3; a weak D match, TRBD1 (5 bases). Per germline, CDR1 SGHRS and CDR2 YFSETQ. The CDR3 spans 14 residues. Trimming stripped 1 base from V and 7 bases from J, with 12 bases between. Here the CDR3 reads CASSLLGGVNTIYF. CDR3 in DNA: TGCGCCAGCAGCTTGTTAGGAGGGGTGAACACCATATATTTT.

The chain joins TRBV11-2 to TRBJ2-1, with D uncertain. The CDR3 consists of 16 residues. CDR1 SGHAT and CDR2 FQNNGV come from the germline V gene. Deletions cut 4 bases from V and 6 bases from J, with 19 bases between. The CDR3: CASSSSLGPGLNEQFF. The CDR3 DNA follows: TGTGCCAGCAGCTCCTCCCTCGGTCCAGGCCTCAATGAGCAGTTCTTC.

The rearrangement links TRBV5-8 to TRBJ2-5, with D possibly TRBD2 on 6 matching bases. The germline V and J ends were trimmed by 0 bases and 4 bases, with 13 bases remaining between them. The CDR3 is made up of 15 amino acids. CDR1 SGHTS and CDR2 YDEGEE come from the germline V gene. In DNA, the CDR3 is TGTGCCAGCAGCTTGGGGGGGGTATCGGCAGAGACCCAGTACTTC. It translates to CASSLGGVSAETQYF.

V usage is TRBV15 and J usage is TRBJ1-1, with unresolved D. The germline V gene encodes CDR1 LNHNV and CDR2 YYDKDF (reference sequence). This CDR3 region has 15 residues. The ends were cut back, 1 base at V and 2 bases at J, with 11 bases in the middle. The CDR3 reads CATSRGGGSNTEAFF. The CDR3 region has the DNA TGTGCCACCAGCAGAGGCGGAGGGTCTAACACTGAAGCTTTCTTT.

The chain recombines TRBV15 with TRBJ1-2; TRBD1 is a possible D gene (6 bases). V lost 0 bases and J lost 3, with 20 bases in between. Per germline, CDR1 LNHNV and CDR2 YYDKDF (reference sequence). The CDR3 is made up of 18 amino acids. In DNA, the CDR3 is TGTGCCACCAGCAGAGAATTTGGGGGGGCAGGGCCGGACTATGGCTACACCTTC. Translated, it gives CATSREFGGAGPDYGYTF.

Of note for this clone: Distinct nucleotide sequences in the sample also encode this CDR3. V and J are TRBV18 and TRBJ2-3; 12 nucleotides align to TRBD2. This CDR3 contains 17 residues. Losses at the gene ends were 0 bases for V and 3 bases for J; bases not matched to a gene: 4. Germline CDR1 is KGHSH and CDR2 is LQKENI. The chain's CDR3 is CASSPPGLAGGTDTQYF. CDR3 nucleotide sequence: TGTGCCAGCTCACCACCGGGACTAGCGGGTGGAACAGATACGCAGTATTTT.

The chain carries TRBV28 and TRBJ1-3; D perhaps matches TRBD1 (6 bases). Trimming took off 8 bases at V and 0 bases at J, with 17 bases between the two ends. This CDR3 has 16 residues. The germline V gene has CDR1 MDHEN and CDR2 SYDVKM. The CDR3 coding sequence is TGTGCCAGCGCTAAGACAGGAAAGAGCTCTGGAAACACCATATATTTT. It is translated as CASAKTGKSSGNTIYF.

The chain combines TRBV7-3 with TRBJ2-1; 9 nucleotides align to TRBD1. The trim removed 3 bases at V and 9 bases at J, leaving 3 bases unmatched. The CDR3 totals 13 residues. Germline V gives CDR1 SGHTA, CDR2 FQGTGA. The CDR3 region is CASSFTGGGEQFF. The CDR3 DNA is TGTGCCAGCAGCTTCACAGGGGGCGGTGAGCAGTTCTTC.

The chain is built from TRBV30 and TRBJ2-5; 9 nucleotides agree with TRBD2. Looked up from germline, CDR1 is GTSNPN and CDR2 is SVGIG (reference sequence). The CDR3 totals 15 residues. V was clipped by 3 bases and J by 4 bases; unmatched bases: 9. DNA of the CDR3: TGTGCCTGGAGCAGACTAGCGGAGGGGCGAGAGACCCAGTACTTC. Protein sequence: CAWSRLAEGRETQYF. Combining the CDR3 with reference TRBV30 and TRBJ2-5 gives the whole variable domain SQTIHQWPATLVQPVGSPLSLECTVEGTSNPNLYWYRQAAGRGLQLLFYSVGIGQISSEVPQNLSASRPQDRQFILSSKKLLLSDSGFYLCAWSRLAEGRETQYFGPGTRLLVL.

The chain combines TRBV15 with TRBJ1-2, with a weak D call TRBD1 (5 bases). Trimming pared 3 bases from V and 1 base from J, leaving 6 bases between. The CDR3 covers 13 residues. The germline V gene encodes CDR1 LNHNV and CDR2 YYDKDF (reference sequence). The CDR3 here is CATSSGGNYGYTF. The DNA of the CDR3 is TGTGCCACCAGCAGCGGGGGTAACTATGGCTACACCTTC.

The CDR3 sequence: CASGSGTGGSETQYF. CDR3 DNA: TGTGCCAGCGGGTCCGGGACAGGGGGGTCGGAGACCCAGTACTTC. The chain is built from TRBV5-4 and TRBJ2-5; 11 positions match TRBD1. The length of the CDR3 is 15 residues. V was pared by 7 bases and J by 5 bases, with 10 bases of the junction left unmatched. Germline V gene data show CDR1 as SGHNT and CDR2 as YYREEE (reference sequence).

The chain is built from TRBV7-6 and TRBJ1-6; no reliable D call. V shed 1 base and J shed 1 base, with 5 bases lying between them. The CDR3 loop spans 15 amino acids. CDR1 and CDR2 from the germline V gene are SGHVS and FNYEAQ. The CDR3 protein is CASSLVSSYNSPLHF. The CDR3 nucleotides read TGTGCCAGCAGCTTAGTTTCATCCTATAATTCACCCCTCCACTTT.